This is a list of T cell receptor beta chains from one sample in a study of shared clonotypes between healthy human individuals. Produced via immunoSEQ multiplex PCR; TCRdb's table is partial and in-frame only. The sample records around 330,000 clones, approximately 74% being singletons. Sequencing was carried out using memory CD4+ T cells sorted from blood. These receptor sequences come from a man aged 25-40 years in good health. The conserved cysteine and the conserved F or W are not part of the CDR3 here.

TRBJ2-2 TRBV6-5 ASSPVWSTGELF
TRBJ1-6 TRBV2 ASRPPGDNSPLH
- TRBV7-8 ASSLTALGFDRGAYEQY
TRBJ2-2 TRBV5-1 ASSYGLAGTGELF
TRBJ1-1 TRBV2 ASSEGAGTEAF
TRBJ2-7 TRBV5-1 ASSSTNYEQY
TRBJ2-3 TRBV5-1 ASSLGTSGGDTQY
TRBJ2-7 TRBV9 ASTFGVGLLYEQY
TRBJ2-5 TRBV7-3 ASSLIPGNRETQY
TRBJ2-1 TRBV19 ASSKGGTGEQNEQF
TRBJ2-5 TRBV2 ASSENRDQETQY
TRBJ2-1 TRBV9 ASSVQPGEGEQF
TRBJ2-7 TRBV5-1 ASSLAPGQSSYEQY
TRBJ1-3 TRBV29-1 SAGQNSGNTIY
TRBJ2-2 TRBV21-1 ASSNRQGGTGELF
TRBJ2-5 TRBV7-2 ASSFSGLAGGRQETQY
TRBJ2-7 TRBV2 ASSVSNEQY
TRBJ1-1 TRBV6-5 ASSYSSSAFEAF
TRBJ2-3 TRBV4-3 ASSQRSGVDTQY
TRBJ2-4 TRBV27 ASSPDRGRLNIQY
TRBJ2-2 TRBV4-3 ASSRKRAGLTGELF
TRBJ1-1 TRBV4-1 ASSQVPDNTEAF
TRBJ2-1 TRBV7-7 ASSLRGDNEQF
TRBJ2-1 TRBV7-8 ASSFKRDSYNEQF
TRBJ2-7 TRBV30 AWVGQGLDEQY
TRBJ2-5 TRBV7-8 ASSLGHDSQETQY
TRBJ2-1 TRBV5-4 ASSLGLAGGYEQF
TRBJ2-1 TRBV6-6 ASRPSGNEQF
TRBJ2-7 TRBV27 ASSSDGPPGQGTYVQY
TRBJ1-5 TRBV7-2 ASSDRGGNQPQH
TRBJ2-1 TRBV5-6 ASSPLGQKQF
TRBJ2-7 TRBV7-6 ASSLAGGTEQY
TRBJ2-7 TRBV14 ASSQELAGSYEQY
TRBJ1-4 TRBV15 ATSRGPDEKLF
TRBJ2-2 TRBV19 ASKNREGGSTGELF
TRBJ2-5 TRBV7-9 ASSPYY
TRBJ1-1 TRBV6-1 ASSEEWLEAF
TRBJ2-1 TRBV6-6 ASRVTSNEQF
TRBJ1-4 TRBV28 ASSLSTGGGEKLF
TRBJ1-5 TRBV5-6 ASSFRSLNQPQH